These 26 T cell receptor beta chains were all obtained from the same sample, sequenced in a study of T-cell memory formation after mild COVID-19. In TCRdb, the 5' RACE reads were re-called with MiXCR into one record per CDR3 protein. Of about half a million distinct CDR3 sequences listed, 15% to 20% are singletons. Sequences were obtained from PBMCs or a T cell subset sorted from them (not recorded which). The source is an adult woman who had mild COVID-19 (a few samples of this study predate the infection). Cell type and time point are not known.

This clonotype was observed a handful of times. The genes are TRBV12-3 or TRBV12-4 and TRBJ2-1; the match to TRBD2 covers 8 bases. This CDR3 region has 14 residues. The trim removed 2 bases at V and 8 bases at J, leaving 5 bases unmatched. The CDR3 loop reads CASSLRGGIHEQFF. DNA for the CDR3: TGTGCCAGCAGTTTACGGGGGGGCATCCATGAGCAGTTCTTC.

This clonotype has at least ten counts. This chain uses TRBV4-3 with TRBJ2-7; TRBD2 aligns across 9 bases. V gave up 0 bases and J gave up 2 bases; unmatched junction bases: 11. Germline CDR1 reads LGHNA; CDR2 reads YSLEER. The CDR3 contains 18 residues. The DNA of the CDR3 is TGCGCCAGCAGCCAAGAAGCGACTAGCGGAAATATACCCTACGAGCAGTACTTC. Translated, it gives CASSQEATSGNIPYEQYF.

This clonotype was observed a few times. This chain joins TRBV7-6 and TRBJ2-3, with 10 bases aligning to TRBD2. The CDR3 is made up of 16 amino acids. Germline V gene lookup returns CDR1 SGHVS and CDR2 FNYEAQ. The junction had 5 bases not matched to a gene; V was cut back by 3 bases and J by 2 bases. The CDR3, as DNA: TGTGCCAGCAGCTTGGGGACTAGCGCCGACACAGATACGCAGTATTTT. Its translation is CASSLGTSADTDTQYF.

This chain links TRBV7-2 with TRBJ2-4; 9 bases fit TRBD2. The germline CDR1 and CDR2 sequences are SGHTA and FQGNSA. The CDR3 has 16 residues. The V segment lost 4 bases and the J segment 0 bases; nucleotides outside the gene matches: 4. The CDR3 here is CASSSTSGPAKNIQYF. CDR3 DNA sequence: TGTGCCAGCAGCTCGACTAGCGGCCCAGCCAAAAACATTCAGTACTTC.

The chain has TRBV7-9 and TRBJ2-1; 12 bases are shared with TRBD2. CDR1 and CDR2 from the germline V gene are SEHNR and FQNEAQ (reference sequence). V shed 6 bases, J shed 8 bases, and the junction held 14 bases outside the gene matches. The length of the CDR3 is 17 residues. The CDR3 DNA reads as TGTGCCAGCAGATCTAGGACTAGCGGGAAACGGAGCGATGAGCAGTTCTTC. It is translated as CASRSRTSGKRSDEQFF.

This clonotype was observed a few times. The chain links TRBV7-6 to TRBJ2-1; 7 bases align to TRBD2. Germline trimming cut 4 bases from V and 3 bases from J; bases unmatched to any gene: 6. Looked up from germline, CDR1 is SGHVS and CDR2 is FNYEAQ. The CDR3 covers 15 residues. DNA for the CDR3: TGTGCCAGCAGCTCCCTGGGGGGGGACTACAATGAGCAGTTCTTC. Its protein product is CASSSLGGDYNEQFF.

The V gene is TRBV27, the J gene TRBJ2-1; 7 nucleotides agree with TRBD1. Germline lookup yields CDR1 MNHEY and CDR2 SMNVEV (reference sequence). The CDR3 has 15 amino acids. With 3 bases clipped from V and 2 bases from J, the junction kept 4 bases outside the gene matches. CDR3 loop: CASSLDRTAYNEQFF. The CDR3 nucleotides read TGTGCCAGCAGTTTGGACAGGACGGCCTACAATGAGCAGTTCTTC.

V is TRBV25-1 and J is TRBJ2-3, with 7 bases matching TRBD1. Germline trimming cut 1 base from V and 2 bases from J; bases unmatched to any gene: 6. From germline, CDR1 is MGHDK and CDR2 SYGVNS. There are 16 residues in the CDR3. The CDR3 loop reads CASSELGQQITDTQYF. CDR3 sequence (DNA): TGTGCCAGCAGTGAATTGGGACAGCAAATCACAGATACGCAGTATTTT.

This clonotype was counted ten times or more. V and J are TRBV7-7 and TRBJ2-3, with 7 nucleotides matching TRBD1. Germline values: CDR1 SSHAT, CDR2 FNYEAQ (reference sequence). The CDR3 runs 15 residues. The V segment lost 5 bases and the J segment 1 base; nucleotides outside the gene matches: 6. CDR3 protein: CASSPGQARTDTQYF. DNA for the CDR3: TGTGCCAGCAGCCCCGGACAGGCACGCACAGATACGCAGTATTTT.

The genes are TRBV12-3 or TRBV12-4 and TRBJ1-2; no clear D. The CDR3 totals 13 residues. The V and J ends lost 4 bases and 2 bases respectively, with 8 bases between them. CDR3 coding DNA: TGTGCCAGCAGTTCCGGGCCGAACTATGGCTACACCTTC. This translates into CASSSGPNYGYTF.

The genes are TRBV24-1 and TRBJ1-2; D not certain. Germline-derived CDR1 and CDR2 are KGHDR and SFDVKD. V shed 0 bases and J shed 5 bases, with 6 bases lying between them. This CDR3 has 13 residues. The CDR3 nucleotides read TGTGCCACCAGTGATTTGAGCGGTTATGGCTACACCTTC. It codes for CATSDLSGYGYTF.

This clonotype was counted between two and nine times. The chain links TRBV7-8 to TRBJ1-5; the D gene is possibly TRBD1 (6 bases). The germline V and J ends were trimmed by 2 bases and 2 bases, with 16 bases remaining between them. The CDR3 length is 17 residues. Germline-derived CDR1 and CDR2 are SGHVS and FQNEAQ. This CDR3 is CASSLSGGEVGNQPQHF. The CDR3 DNA follows: TGTGCCAGCAGCTTATCGGGGGGCGAAGTCGGCAATCAGCCCCAGCATTTT.

The chain combines TRBV7-9 with TRBJ2-7; TRBD2 is a possible D gene (6 bases). Per germline, CDR1 SEHNR and CDR2 FQNEAQ (reference sequence). This CDR3 region has 15 residues. V gave up 0 bases and J gave up 3 bases, with 12 bases separating them. The CDR3 loop is CASSLAGGVNYEQYF. Written as DNA, the CDR3 is TGTGCCAGCAGCTTAGCGGGCGGGGTCAACTACGAGCAGTACTTC.

The J gene is TRBJ1-4, the V gene TRBV29-1; 7 nucleotides agree with TRBD1. V lost 7 bases, J lost 6 bases, and 11 bases stayed unmatched. Germline CDR1 SQVTM, CDR2 ANQGSEA. CDR3 length: 14 amino acids. The CDR3 region has the DNA TGCAGCGCCCTCTGGACAGGTGGAGATGAAAAACTGTTTTTT. This translates into CSALWTGGDEKLFF.

The chain couples TRBV6-2 or TRBV6-3 to TRBJ1-2, with D tentatively TRBD1 (5 bases). Germline CDR1 MNHEY, CDR2 SVGEGT. This CDR3 is 12 amino acids long. Trimming cost V 7 bases and J 5 bases, with 11 bases left between them. CDR3 residues: CASTGTQYGYTF. The CDR3 coding sequence is TGTGCCAGCACCGGGACCCAATATGGCTACACCTTC.

The DNA for the CDR3 is TGTGCCAGCAGTTTAGGGGAGTCGAACACTGAAGCTTTCTTT. Its protein is CASSLGESNTEAFF. The J gene is TRBJ1-1, the V gene TRBV12-3 or TRBV12-4; no firm D call. The CDR3 consists of 14 residues. Trimming took off 1 base at V and 1 base at J, with 7 bases between the two ends.

V and J are TRBV6-5 and TRBJ1-2; D not certain. Germline V lookup: CDR1 MNHEY, CDR2 SVGAGI. This CDR3 spans 15 amino acids. Trimming left V 5 bases short and J 1 base short, with 14 bases between. The CDR3 nucleotides are TGTGCCAGCAGTCCCTCAGGAGCTTTTAACTATGGCTACACCTTC. Translation gives CASSPSGAFNYGYTF.

The chain recombines TRBV6-2 or TRBV6-3 with TRBJ1-1; D call uncertain. The V end was cut by 4 bases, the J end by 3 bases, with 12 bases between. Germline V gene data show CDR1 as MNHEY and CDR2 as SVGEGT. The CDR3 has 14 amino acids. The CDR3 bases are TGTGCCAGCAGTTGGTACGGTTCGGACACTGAAGCTTTCTTT. Translation gives CASSWYGSDTEAFF.

This clonotype was observed a few times. The chain employs TRBV7-9 and TRBJ2-1; D perhaps matches TRBD1 (7 bases). V dropped 4 bases and J dropped 6 bases, with 10 bases sitting between them. CDR3 size: 13 residues. Germline-derived CDR1 and CDR2 are SEHNR and FQNEAQ (reference sequence). The CDR3 region is CASSSGGFNEQFF. The CDR3 DNA follows: TGTGCCAGCAGCTCAGGGGGGTTCAATGAGCAGTTCTTC.

This clonotype was seen a few times. This chain connects TRBV6-5 to TRBJ1-5; D not certain. Germline V CDR1 and CDR2: MNHEY, SVGAGI. CDR3 length equals 13 residues. V was trimmed by 6 bases and J by 3 bases, leaving 9 bases between them. CDR3 amino acids: CASSPAPNQPQHF. In nucleotides, the CDR3 is TGTGCCAGCAGCCCGGCTCCCAATCAGCCCCAGCATTTT.

The CDR3, as DNA: TGTGCCAGCAGCGTAGAGTCGGGAGGTACCTACGAGCAGTACTTC. Translated, it gives CASSVESGGTYEQYF. The chain recombines TRBV9 with TRBJ2-7; 7 nucleotides line up with TRBD2. The CDR3 has 15 amino acids. Germline-derived CDR1 and CDR2 are SGDLS and YYNGEE. V shed 0 bases, J shed 2 bases, and the junction held 5 bases outside the gene matches.

A few counts support this clonotype. The V and J genes are TRBV2 and TRBJ1-5, with a tentative D call TRBD1 (5 bases). CDR3 length: 15 residues. Germline values: CDR1 SNHLY, CDR2 FYNNEI. V was clipped by 7 bases and J by 6 bases, with 19 bases between them. The CDR3 sequence: CASKRGGTPAQPQHF. The CDR3 DNA follows: TGTGCCAGCAAGAGGGGTGGGACCCCGGCTCAGCCCCAGCATTTT. The full variable domain, with the rest looked up from reference TRBV2 and TRBJ1-5, is EPEVTQTPSHQVTQMGQEVILRCVPISNHLYFYWYRQILGQKVEFLVSFYNNEISEKSEIFDDQFSVERPDGSNFTLKIRSTKLEDSAMYFCASKRGGTPAQPQHFGDGTRLSIL.

This clonotype was found a few times. The chain carries TRBV27 and TRBJ2-2; no reliable D call. V gave up 8 bases and J gave up 4 bases, with 8 bases separating them. The CDR3 contains 12 residues. Germline CDR1 is MNHEY and CDR2 is SMNVEV (reference sequence). The CDR3 region is CASGWGTGELFF. In nucleotides, the CDR3 is TGTGCCAGCGGGTGGGGCACCGGGGAGCTGTTTTTT.

This clonotype was observed a few times. The chain has TRBV12-3 or TRBV12-4 and TRBJ2-5; D not resolved. V lost 5 bases and J lost 5, with 12 bases in between. The CDR3 is 13 residues long. The chain's CDR3 is CASSTRLGETQYF. The CDR3 bases are TGTGCCAGCAGTACCCGACTGGGCGAGACCCAGTACTTC.

This clonotype was seen only a few times. This sequence joins TRBV11-1 and TRBJ1-2; tentative D call: TRBD1 (5 bases). CDR1 and CDR2 from the germline V gene are SGHAT and FQDESV (reference sequence). Trimming took off 5 bases at V and 3 bases at J, with 10 bases between the two ends. This CDR3 is 13 amino acids long. The CDR3 loop reads CASSRDGYYGYTF. In DNA, the CDR3 is TGTGCCAGCAGCCGGGACGGATACTATGGCTACACCTTC.

A single count supports this clonotype. The V gene is TRBV11-2, the J gene TRBJ2-2, with D perhaps matching TRBD1 (6 bases). This CDR3 region has 14 residues. V was pared by 4 bases and J by 7 bases, with 13 bases between. Germline V lookup: CDR1 SGHAT, CDR2 FQNNGV. The CDR3 bases are TGTGCCAGCAGCTCAACCAGGGGCTTCGGGGAGCTGTTTTTT. This codes for CASSSTRGFGELFF.